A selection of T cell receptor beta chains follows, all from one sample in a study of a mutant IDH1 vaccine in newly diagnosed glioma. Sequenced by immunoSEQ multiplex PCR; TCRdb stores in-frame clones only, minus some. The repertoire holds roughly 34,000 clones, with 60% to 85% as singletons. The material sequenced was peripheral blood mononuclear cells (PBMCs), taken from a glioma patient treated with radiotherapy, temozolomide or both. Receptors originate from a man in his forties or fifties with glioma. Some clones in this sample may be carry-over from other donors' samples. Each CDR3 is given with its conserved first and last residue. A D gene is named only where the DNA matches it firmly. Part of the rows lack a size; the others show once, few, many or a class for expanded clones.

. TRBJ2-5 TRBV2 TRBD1 CASSRTGPRETQYF TGTGCCAGCAGCCGGACAGGGCCAAGGGAGACCCAGTACTTC
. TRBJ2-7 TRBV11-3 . CASSRQIGLFRDVSYEQYF TGTGCCAGCAGCCGTCAGATTGGGCTCTTCCGGGACGTTTCCTACGAGCAGTACTTC
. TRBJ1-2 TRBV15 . CATSSRGREDGYTF TGTGCCACCAGCTCCAGGGGCAGGGAGGATGGCTACACCTTC
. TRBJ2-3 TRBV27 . CASGRTDTQYF TGTGCCAGCGGGAGAACAGATACGCAGTATTTT
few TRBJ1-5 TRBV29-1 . CSVADRFDQPQHF TGCAGCGTCGCCGACAGGTTTGATCAGCCCCAGCATTTT
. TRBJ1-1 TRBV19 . CASSPSDLNFEAFF TGTGCCAGTAGCCCCAGCGATCTCAATTTTGAAGCTTTCTTT
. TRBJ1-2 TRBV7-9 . CASSFGGDGYTF TGTGCCAGCAGCTTCGGGGGGGATGGCTACACCTTC
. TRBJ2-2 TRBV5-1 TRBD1 CASSLTRGTGAGELFF TGCGCCAGCAGCTTAACGAGAGGGACAGGGGCCGGGGAGCTGTTTTTT
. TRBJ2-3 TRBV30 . CALAGGGRDTQYF TGTGCCTTGGCAGGGGGGGGCCGGGATACGCAGTATTTT
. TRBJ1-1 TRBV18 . CASSLGAMDTEAFF TGTGCCAGCTCACTAGGGGCGATGGACACTGAAGCTTTCTTT
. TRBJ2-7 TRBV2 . CASLGPTDEQYF TGTGCCAGCCTAGGGCCCACCGACGAGCAGTACTTC
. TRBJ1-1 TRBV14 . CASGNTEAFF TGTGCCAGCGGAAACACTGAAGCTTTCTTT
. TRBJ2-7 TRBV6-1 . CASSPSAIRNGEQYF TGTGCCAGCAGTCCCTCGGCGATACGGAACGGCGAGCAGTACTTC
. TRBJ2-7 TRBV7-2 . CASSLAETSYEQYF TGTGCCAGCAGCTTAGCGGAGACCTCCTACGAGCAGTACTTC
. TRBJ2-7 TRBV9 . CASSVTVGGSYEQYF TGTGCCAGCAGCGTAACGGTAGGTGGGAGCTACGAGCAGTACTTC